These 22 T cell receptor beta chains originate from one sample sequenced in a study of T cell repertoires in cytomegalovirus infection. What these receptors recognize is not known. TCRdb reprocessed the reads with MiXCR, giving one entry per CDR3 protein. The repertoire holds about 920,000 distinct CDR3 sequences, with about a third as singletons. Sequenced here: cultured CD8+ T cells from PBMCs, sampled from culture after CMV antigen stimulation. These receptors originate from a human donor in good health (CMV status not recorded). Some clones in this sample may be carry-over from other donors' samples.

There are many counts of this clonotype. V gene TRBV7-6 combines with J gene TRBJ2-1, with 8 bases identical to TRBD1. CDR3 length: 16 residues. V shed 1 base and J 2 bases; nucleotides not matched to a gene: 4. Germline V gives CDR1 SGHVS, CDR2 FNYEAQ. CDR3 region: CASSLGTRGPYNEQFF. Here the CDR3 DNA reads TGTGCCAGCAGCTTAGGAACCAGGGGGCCCTACAATGAGCAGTTCTTC.

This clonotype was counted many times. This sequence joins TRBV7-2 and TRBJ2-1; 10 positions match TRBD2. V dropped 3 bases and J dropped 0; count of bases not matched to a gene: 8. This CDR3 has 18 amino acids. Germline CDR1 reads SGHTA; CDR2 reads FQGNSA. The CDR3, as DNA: TGTGCCAGCAGCTTGGCCCTAGCGGGGGCCCTCTCCTACAATGAGCAGTTCTTC. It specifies CASSLALAGALSYNEQFF.

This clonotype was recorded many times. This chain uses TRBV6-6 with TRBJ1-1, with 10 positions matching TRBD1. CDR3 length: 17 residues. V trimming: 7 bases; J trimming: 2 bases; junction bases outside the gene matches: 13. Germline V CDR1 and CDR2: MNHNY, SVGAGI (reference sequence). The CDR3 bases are TGTGCCAGCACTTTCCCCCGGCGACAGGGGGCAAACACTGAAGCTTTCTTT. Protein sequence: CASTFPRRQGANTEAFF.

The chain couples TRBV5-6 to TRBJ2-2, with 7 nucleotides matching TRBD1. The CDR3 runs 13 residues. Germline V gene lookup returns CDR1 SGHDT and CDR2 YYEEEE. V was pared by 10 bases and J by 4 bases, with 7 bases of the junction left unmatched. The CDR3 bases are TGTGCCGCCTCCGGGACAGTCACCGGGGAGCTGTTTTTT. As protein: CAASGTVTGELFF.

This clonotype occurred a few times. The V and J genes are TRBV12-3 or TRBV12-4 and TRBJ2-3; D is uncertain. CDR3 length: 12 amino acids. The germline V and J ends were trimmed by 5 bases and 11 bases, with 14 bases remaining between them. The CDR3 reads CASSPQGWGQYF. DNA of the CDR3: TGTGCCAGCAGTCCCCAAGGGTGGGGGCAGTATTTT.

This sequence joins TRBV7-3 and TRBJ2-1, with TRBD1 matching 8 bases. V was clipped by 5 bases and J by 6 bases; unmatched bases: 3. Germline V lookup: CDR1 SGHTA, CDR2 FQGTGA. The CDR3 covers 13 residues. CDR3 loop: CASSQGAVNEQFF. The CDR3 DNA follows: TGTGCCAGCAGCCAGGGGGCTGTCAATGAGCAGTTCTTC.

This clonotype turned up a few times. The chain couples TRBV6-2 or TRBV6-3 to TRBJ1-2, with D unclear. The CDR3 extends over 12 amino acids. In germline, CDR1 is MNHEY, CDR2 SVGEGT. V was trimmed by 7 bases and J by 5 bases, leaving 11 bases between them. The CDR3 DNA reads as TGTGCCAGCAACCCAGATCCATATGGCTACACCTTC. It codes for CASNPDPYGYTF.

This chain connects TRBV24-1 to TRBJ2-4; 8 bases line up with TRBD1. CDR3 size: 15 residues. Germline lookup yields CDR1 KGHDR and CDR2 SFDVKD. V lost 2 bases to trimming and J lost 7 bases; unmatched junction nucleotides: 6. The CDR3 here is CATSDSQGAGNIQYF. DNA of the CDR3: TGTGCCACCAGTGATTCTCAGGGGGCCGGGAACATTCAGTACTTC.

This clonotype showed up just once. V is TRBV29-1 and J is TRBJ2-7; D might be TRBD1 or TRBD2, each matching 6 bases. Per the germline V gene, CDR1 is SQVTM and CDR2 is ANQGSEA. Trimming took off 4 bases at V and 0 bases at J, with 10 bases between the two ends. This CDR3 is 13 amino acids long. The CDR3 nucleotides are TGCAGCGTTGTTCCGGGGGCCTCCTACGAGCAGTACTTC. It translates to CSVVPGASYEQYF.

The CDR3 reads CASSVDDQETQYF. Here the CDR3 DNA reads TGTGCCAGCAGCGTAGACGACCAAGAGACCCAGTACTTC. The chain uses TRBV9 and TRBJ2-5; D is unclear. From germline, CDR1 is SGDLS and CDR2 YYNGEE. The CDR3 runs 13 residues. Trimming removed 0 bases from V and 0 bases from J, with 3 bases in between.

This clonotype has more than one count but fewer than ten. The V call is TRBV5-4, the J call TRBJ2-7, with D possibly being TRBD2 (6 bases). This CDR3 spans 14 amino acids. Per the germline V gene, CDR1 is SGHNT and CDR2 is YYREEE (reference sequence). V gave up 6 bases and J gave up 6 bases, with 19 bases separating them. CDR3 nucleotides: TGTGCCAGCAACCAGGGAGGCCCCGAACGCGAGCAGTACTTC. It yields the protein CASNQGGPEREQYF.

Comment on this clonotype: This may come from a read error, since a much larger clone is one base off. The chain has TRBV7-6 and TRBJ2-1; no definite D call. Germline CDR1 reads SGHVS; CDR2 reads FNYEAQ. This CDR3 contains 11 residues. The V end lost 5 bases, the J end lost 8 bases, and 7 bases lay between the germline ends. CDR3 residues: CASSPEYEQFF. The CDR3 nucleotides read TGTGCCAGCAGCCCTGAATATGAGCAGTTCTTC.

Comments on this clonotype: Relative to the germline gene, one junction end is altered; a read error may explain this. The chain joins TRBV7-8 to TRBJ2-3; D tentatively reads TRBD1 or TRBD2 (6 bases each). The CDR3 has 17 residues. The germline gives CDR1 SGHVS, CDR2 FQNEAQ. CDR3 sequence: CANSLVLGGTITDTQYF. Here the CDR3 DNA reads TGTGCCAACAGCTTAGTTTTGGGGGGCACGATTACAGATACGCAGTATTTT.

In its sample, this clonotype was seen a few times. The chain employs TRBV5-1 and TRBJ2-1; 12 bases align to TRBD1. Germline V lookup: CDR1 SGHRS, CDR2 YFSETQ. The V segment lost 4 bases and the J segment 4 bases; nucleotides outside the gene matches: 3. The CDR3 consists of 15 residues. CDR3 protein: CASSGDRGLYNEQFF. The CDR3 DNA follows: TGCGCCAGCAGCGGGGACAGGGGGCTTTACAATGAGCAGTTCTTC.

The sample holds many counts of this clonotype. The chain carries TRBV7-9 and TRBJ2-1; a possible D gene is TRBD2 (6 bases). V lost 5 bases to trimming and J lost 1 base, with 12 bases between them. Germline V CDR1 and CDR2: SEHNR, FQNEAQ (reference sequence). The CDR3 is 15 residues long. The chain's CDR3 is CASSPRDFSYNEQFF. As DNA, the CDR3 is TGTGCCAGCAGCCCCCGGGACTTTTCCTACAATGAGCAGTTCTTC.

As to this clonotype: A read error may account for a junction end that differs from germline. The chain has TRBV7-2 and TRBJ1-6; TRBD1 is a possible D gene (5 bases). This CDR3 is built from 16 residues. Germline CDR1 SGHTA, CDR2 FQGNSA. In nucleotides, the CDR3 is TGTGCCAGCAGCTTAATCGGGGCAGGGATACGTTCACCCCGCCACTTT. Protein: CASSLIGAGIRSPRHF.

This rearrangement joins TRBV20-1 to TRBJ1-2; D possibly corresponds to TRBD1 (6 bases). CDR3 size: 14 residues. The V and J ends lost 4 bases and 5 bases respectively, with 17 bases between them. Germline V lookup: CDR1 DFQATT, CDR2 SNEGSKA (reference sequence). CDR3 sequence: CSATLSRTEYGYTF. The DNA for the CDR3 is TGCAGTGCTACCCTAAGCAGGACAGAGTATGGCTACACCTTC.

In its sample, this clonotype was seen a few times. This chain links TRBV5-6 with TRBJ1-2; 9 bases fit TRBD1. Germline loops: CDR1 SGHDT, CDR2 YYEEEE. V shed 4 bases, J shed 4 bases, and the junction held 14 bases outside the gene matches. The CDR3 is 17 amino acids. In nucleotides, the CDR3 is TGTGCCAGCAGCCGGACAGGGGCCCTCGGGGGGTCCTATGGCTACACCTTC. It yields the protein CASSRTGALGGSYGYTF.

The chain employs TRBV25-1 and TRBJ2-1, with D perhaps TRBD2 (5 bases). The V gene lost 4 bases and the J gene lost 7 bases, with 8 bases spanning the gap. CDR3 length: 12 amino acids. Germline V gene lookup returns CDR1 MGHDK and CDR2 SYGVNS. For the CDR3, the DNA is TGTGCCAGCAGTGGGACTTGGAATGAGCAGTTCTTC. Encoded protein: CASSGTWNEQFF.

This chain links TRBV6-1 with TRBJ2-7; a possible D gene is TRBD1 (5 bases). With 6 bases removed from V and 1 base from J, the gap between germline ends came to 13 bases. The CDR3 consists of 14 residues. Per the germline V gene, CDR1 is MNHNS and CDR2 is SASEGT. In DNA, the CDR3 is TGTGCCAGCAGCCCCGAGCGACAGTCCTACGAGCAGTACGTC. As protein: CASSPERQSYEQYV.

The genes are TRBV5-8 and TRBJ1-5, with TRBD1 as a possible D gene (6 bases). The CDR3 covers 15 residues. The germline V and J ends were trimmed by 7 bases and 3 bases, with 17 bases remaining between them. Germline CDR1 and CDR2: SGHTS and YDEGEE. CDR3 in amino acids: CASGRTAGYNQPQHF. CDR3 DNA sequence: TGTGCCAGCGGTAGGACAGCGGGCTACAATCAGCCCCAGCATTTT.

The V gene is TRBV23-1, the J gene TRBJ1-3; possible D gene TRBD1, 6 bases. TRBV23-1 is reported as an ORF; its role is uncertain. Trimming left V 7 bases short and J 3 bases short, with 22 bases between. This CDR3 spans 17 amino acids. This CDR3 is CASTPTGPNPGGNTIYF. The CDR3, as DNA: TGCGCCAGCACTCCGACAGGACCCAACCCTGGTGGAAACACCATATATTTT.